The 3 T cell receptor beta chains below were found in one sample sequenced in a study of blood T cell repertoires in COVID-19. Profiled with immunoSEQ multiplex PCR; TCRdb holds only in-frame clones, not every one. This sample has some 31,000 clones, with almost 90% found just once. The sequenced sample consisted of peripheral blood. These receptors were obtained from a man between 60 and 75 years old with active COVID-19.

This clone was recorded once. The J gene is TRBJ2-1, the V gene TRBV2, with D hard to call. V lost 1 base to trimming and J lost 3 bases, with 10 bases between them. CDR3 size: 15 residues. Germline values: CDR1 SNHLY, CDR2 FYNNEI. The CDR3 sequence is CASSEGLSNYNEQFF. The CDR3 DNA reads as TGTGCCAGCAGTGAAGGGTTAAGCAACTACAATGAGCAGTTCTTC.

The chain uses TRBV7-3 and TRBJ1-1, with 10 bases identical to TRBD1. Germline V gene data show CDR1 as SGHTA and CDR2 as FQGTGA. V dropped 4 bases and J dropped 6; count of bases not matched to a gene: 5. CDR3 length: 14 residues. The CDR3 region is CASSSDGQGAEAFF. CDR3 nucleotide sequence: TGTGCCAGCAGCTCAGATGGACAGGGGGCTGAAGCTTTCTTT.

This clone came up a few times. The chain employs TRBV11-2 and TRBJ1-3; D gene unclear. The germline V gene encodes CDR1 SGHAT and CDR2 FQNNGV. Trimming removed 4 bases from V and 10 bases from J, with 14 bases in between. The CDR3 is 13 residues long. The CDR3 reads CASSYRPAGTIYF. The CDR3, as DNA: TGTGCCAGCAGCTACAGACCCGCGGGGACCATATATTTT.